A single sample gave rise to the 29 T cell receptor beta chains below, sequenced in a study of identical twins. A single record per CDR3 protein comes from TCRdb applying MiXCR to the 5' RACE reads. Here the sample spans 350,000 to 450,000 distinct CDR3 sequences, roughly 18% being singletons. What was sequenced was naive T cells sorted from blood. Every receptor here comes from a man over 45 in good health.

Concerning this clonotype itself: This may be a read error, as it is one base from a much larger clone. This is likely a read error, given that the CDR3 carries no conserved phenylalanine or tryptophan at its end. This sequence joins TRBV20-1 and TRBJ2-7; 9 bases are a match to TRBD1. The CDR3 runs to 12 residues. The V and J ends lost 6 bases and 5 bases, in that order; junction bases with no gene match: 5. Germline lookup yields CDR1 DFQATT and CDR2 SNEGSKA (reference sequence). The CDR3: CSARTGADEQYS. The CDR3 DNA sequence: TGCAGTGCCCGGACAGGGGCCGACGAGCAGTACTCC.

The J gene is TRBJ2-1, the V gene TRBV4-3; 11 bases line up with TRBD2. J gave up 2 bases and V 1 base, and 7 bases lay outside the gene matches. CDR3 length equals 18 residues. Germline values: CDR1 LGHNA, CDR2 YSLEER. This CDR3 is CASSQVTQLAGAYNEQFF. The CDR3 DNA reads TGCGCCAGCAGCCAAGTAACTCAACTAGCGGGAGCCTACAATGAGCAGTTCTTC.

This clonotype was recorded at least ten times. The rearrangement links TRBV15 to TRBJ2-5; D may correspond to TRBD1 or TRBD2 (6 bases each). Trimming left V 4 bases short and J 5 bases short, with 17 bases between. Germline V gene lookup returns CDR1 LNHNV and CDR2 YYDKDF (reference sequence). This CDR3 region has 15 residues. CDR3 in DNA: TGTGCCACCAGCACCGGAAACGAAGGGGGGGAGACCCAGTACTTC. As protein: CATSTGNEGGETQYF.

This clonotype was observed at least ten times. The DNA for the CDR3 is TGCGCCAGCAAGTCTAGCGGGGGGTACAATGAGCAGTTCTTC. Translating gives CASKSSGGYNEQFF. V gene TRBV5-1 combines with J gene TRBJ2-1, with 11 bases lining up with TRBD2. Per the germline V gene, CDR1 is SGHRS and CDR2 is YFSETQ. CDR3 size: 14 residues. The ends lost 6 bases at V and 4 bases at J; junction bases unmatched: 3.

This clonotype was recorded only once. The rearrangement joins TRBV6-2 or TRBV6-3 to TRBJ2-7; TRBD1 aligns across 7 bases. V lost 4 bases, J lost 6 bases, and 21 bases stayed unmatched. Germline V gene data show CDR1 as MNHEY and CDR2 as SVGEGT. The CDR3 sequence is 18 residues long. DNA of the CDR3: TGTGCCAGCAGTTCCCCGACAGGGTACAGCCTAAGGGGGCTCGAGCAGTACTTC. Translated: CASSSPTGYSLRGLEQYF.

On this clonotype itself: A read error may be the cause here, since a much bigger clone is one base away. Without the conserved terminal phenylalanine or tryptophan, this CDR3 likely stems from a read error. The DNA is omitted, as the CDR3 cannot be located on it reliably, and the CDR3 follows TCRdb's listing. The V call is TRBV5-6, the J call TRBJ2-3; the table assigns TRBD1, which was not confirmed against the DNA. The CDR3 spans 11 amino acids, including both terminal residues. Germline CDR1 SGHDT, CDR2 YYEEEE. The CDR3 protein is CASSWSLDRAV.

Ten or more counts support this clonotype. The chain uses TRBV6-5 and TRBJ1-1; no definite D call. This CDR3 spans 14 amino acids. CDR1 and CDR2 from the germline V gene are MNHEY and SVGAGI. V was shortened by 2 bases and J by 1 base, with 8 bases between the two germline ends. The CDR3 DNA reads as TGTGCCAGCAGTTACCACCAAGCGAACACTGAAGCTTTCTTT. It encodes CASSYHQANTEAFF.

V gene TRBV29-1 combines with J gene TRBJ2-7, with 13 bases identical to TRBD2. This CDR3 has 14 residues. V shed 6 bases and J 3 bases; nucleotides not matched to a gene: 5. Germline values: CDR1 SQVTM, CDR2 ANQGSEA. In DNA, the CDR3 is TGCAGCGTCGCGGGACTAGCGGGACTCTACGAGCAGTACTTC. This codes for CSVAGLAGLYEQYF.

This clonotype showed up just a few times. This sequence joins TRBV4-3 and TRBJ2-2; TRBD1 matches at 9 bases. The ends lost 1 base at V and 4 bases at J; junction bases unmatched: 4. The germline gives CDR1 LGHNA, CDR2 YSLEER. CDR3 length equals 16 residues. This chain's CDR3 is CASSQVKGQGTGELFF. The CDR3 DNA reads TGCGCCAGCAGCCAAGTGAAGGGACAGGGCACCGGGGAGCTGTTTTTT.

J is TRBJ2-3 and V is TRBV19; no clear D gene. Between the trimmed V and J ends, which lost 3 bases and 4 bases, there was a span of 2 bases. The CDR3 consists of 11 residues. The germline V gene encodes CDR1 LNHDA and CDR2 SQIVND (reference sequence). The DNA for the CDR3 is TGTGCCAGTAGTATCGCAGATACGCAGTATTTT. Its protein is CASSIADTQYF.

The DNA of the CDR3 is TGCAGTGCGGACAGGGGCCGGTGGACCCAGTACTTC. As protein: CSADRGRWTQYF. The chain carries TRBV20-1 and TRBJ2-5; 9 bases agree with TRBD1. CDR3 length: 12 residues. Germline CDR1 reads DFQATT; CDR2 reads SNEGSKA (reference sequence). Trimming took 6 bases from V and 7 from J; bases not matched to a gene: 6.

V is TRBV6-1 and J is TRBJ1-2, with a tentative D call TRBD1 (5 bases). CDR1 is MNHNS, CDR2 SASEGT, per germline. V was cut by 5 bases and J by 2 bases, with 12 bases left in between. The CDR3 length is 14 residues. CDR3 protein: CASSPQTDNYGYTF. CDR3 DNA sequence: TGTGCCAGCAGTCCACAGACAGACAACTATGGCTACACCTTC.

The V call is TRBV5-6, the J call TRBJ2-1, with TRBD1 identical over 9 bases. This CDR3 is built from 17 residues. The V and J ends lost 0 bases and 4 bases, in that order; junction bases with no gene match: 8. CDR1 and CDR2 from the germline V gene are SGHDT and YYEEEE. The CDR3 DNA follows: TGTGCCAGCAGCTTGGCCAGACAGGGGGATTTATACAATGAGCAGTTCTTC. Translating gives CASSLARQGDLYNEQFF. The full variable domain, its missing parts supplied by reference TRBV5-6 and TRBJ2-1, is DAGVTQSPTHLIKTRGQQVTLRCSPKSGHDTVSWYQQALGQGPQFIFQYYEEEERQRGNFPDRFSGHQFPNYSSELNVNALLLGDSALYLCASSLARQGDLYNEQFFGPGTRLTVL.

This rearrangement joins TRBV12-3 or TRBV12-4 to TRBJ2-7, with D possibly matching TRBD2 (5 bases). The CDR3 is 12 amino acids. The V end was cut by 0 bases, the J end by 9 bases, with 9 bases between. Here the CDR3 DNA reads TGTGCCAGCAGTTTAGCGCCCCGGGGGCAGTACTTC. This sequence encodes CASSLAPRGQYF.

This clonotype has at least ten counts. The chain carries TRBV20-1 and TRBJ2-2; the match to TRBD2 covers 8 bases. Germline lookup yields CDR1 DFQATT and CDR2 SNEGSKA (reference sequence). V dropped 6 bases and J dropped 4; count of bases not matched to a gene: 16. This CDR3 is 17 amino acids long. CDR3 in amino acids: CSASRIAGSGVTGELFF. Written as DNA, the CDR3 is TGCAGTGCATCGCGGATCGCGGGTAGCGGGGTCACCGGGGAGCTGTTTTTT.

This clonotype has only a few counts. This sequence joins TRBV20-1 and TRBJ2-3; TRBD2 matches 9 bases. V was pared by 6 bases and J by 6 bases, with 10 bases of the junction left unmatched. The germline gives CDR1 DFQATT, CDR2 SNEGSKA (reference sequence). The CDR3 has 14 residues. The CDR3 coding sequence is TGCAGTGCCCCCAAAGCGGGAGGAGGGGATACGCAGTATTTT. This gives the protein CSAPKAGGGDTQYF.

The chain is built from TRBV12-3 or TRBV12-4 and TRBJ2-3; D possibly corresponds to TRBD1 (6 bases). The CDR3 runs 13 residues. Trimming removed 5 bases from V and 3 bases from J, with 9 bases in between. The CDR3 loop is CASSRGWTDTQYF. The CDR3 bases are TGTGCCAGCAGTAGGGGGTGGACAGATACGCAGTATTTT.

This clonotype was seen many times. V and J are TRBV5-1 and TRBJ1-2, with D maybe TRBD1 (6 bases). The CDR3 sequence is 13 residues long. CDR1 is SGHRS, CDR2 YFSETQ, per germline. V was pared by 1 base and J by 3 bases, with 7 bases between. In nucleotides, the CDR3 is TGCGCCAGCAGCTTGAGGACAGACTATGGCTACACCTTC. This codes for CASSLRTDYGYTF. The full variable domain, its missing parts supplied by reference TRBV5-1 and TRBJ1-2, is KAGVTQTPRYLIKTRGQQVTLSCSPISGHRSVSWYQQTPGQGLQFLFEYFSETQRNKGNFPGRFSGRQFSNSRSEMNVSTLELGDSALYLCASSLRTDYGYTFGSGTRLTVV.

This clonotype appeared many times. The chain has TRBV5-1 and TRBJ1-1, with a possible D match to TRBD1 (5 bases). V was cut by 0 bases and J by 4 bases, with 10 bases left in between. The length of the CDR3 is 14 residues. CDR1 is SGHRS, CDR2 YFSETQ, per germline. DNA of the CDR3: TGCGCCAGCAGCTTGGCCGTCAGGGCCACTGAAGCTTTCTTT. It yields the protein CASSLAVRATEAFF.

This chain links TRBV12-3 or TRBV12-4 with TRBJ2-7, with 8 bases fitting TRBD1. The length of the CDR3 is 14 residues. V shed 5 bases, J shed 5 bases, and the junction held 8 bases outside the gene matches. CDR3 nucleotides: TGTGCCAGCAGTCGGACAGGGTCGTATGACGAGCAGTACTTC. As protein: CASSRTGSYDEQYF.

The chain carries TRBV3-1 and TRBJ2-7; perhaps TRBD2 as D (6 bases). Germline V lookup: CDR1 LGHDT, CDR2 YNNKEL (reference sequence). V lost 3 bases to trimming and J lost 2 bases, with 14 bases between them. The CDR3 sequence is 15 residues long. CDR3 residues: CASSQESRGTYEQYF. The CDR3 DNA follows: TGTGCCAGCAGCCAGGAGAGCCGGGGGACCTACGAGCAGTACTTC.

The table lists this clonotype with many counts. This chain uses TRBV20-1 with TRBJ2-1; D uncertain. Deletions cut 4 bases from V and 10 bases from J, with 14 bases between. This CDR3 comprises 12 residues. Germline V gives CDR1 DFQATT, CDR2 SNEGSKA (reference sequence). CDR3 region: CSAKWAPTEQFF. CDR3 in DNA: TGCAGTGCTAAGTGGGCGCCAACAGAGCAGTTCTTC.

There are a few counts of this clonotype. The chain is built from TRBV6-2 or TRBV6-3 and TRBJ2-7; D call uncertain. The CDR3 is made up of 13 amino acids. CDR1 and CDR2 from the germline V gene are MNHEY and SVGEGT. Trimming removed 2 bases from V and 0 bases from J, with 5 bases in between. CDR3: CASSYKYSYEQYF. CDR3 DNA sequence: TGTGCCAGCAGTTACAAATACTCCTACGAGCAGTACTTC.

This clonotype was seen at least ten times. The J gene is TRBJ2-3, the V gene TRBV20-1; 9 nucleotides match TRBD2. The CDR3 is made up of 14 amino acids. After removal of 6 bases from V and 0 bases from J, the junction contained 4 bases not matched to a gene. Germline lookup yields CDR1 DFQATT and CDR2 SNEGSKA (reference sequence). For the CDR3, the DNA is TGCAGTGCCACGACTAGCGGTAGCACAGATACGCAGTATTTT. Translated, it gives CSATTSGSTDTQYF.

This clonotype was observed at least ten times. One end of the junction is discordant with germline, which a read error may explain. The chain combines TRBV28 with TRBJ1-2; D not resolved. The CDR3 consists of 10 residues. Looked up from germline, CDR1 is MDHEN and CDR2 is SYDVKM. The CDR3 loop reads CASSLYGYTF. CDR3 nucleotides: TGTGCCAGCAGCTTATATGGCTACACCTTC.

This clonotype has a count of ten or more. This rearrangement joins TRBV6-2 or TRBV6-3 to TRBJ2-1; D gene unclear. The CDR3 length is 13 residues. Germline values: CDR1 MNHEY, CDR2 SVGEGT. Trimming cost V 8 bases and J 6 bases, with 14 bases left between them. The CDR3 bases are TGTGCCAGCGAGCTAATACCGGGCAATGAGCAGTTCTTC. As protein: CASELIPGNEQFF.

This clonotype was detected many times. The chain employs TRBV29-1 and TRBJ2-3; D ambiguous. Trimming pared 6 bases from V and 1 base from J, leaving 5 bases between. In germline, CDR1 is SQVTM, CDR2 ANQGSEA. The CDR3 runs to 11 residues. The CDR3 protein is CSVSRTDTQYF. In DNA form, the CDR3 reads TGCAGCGTATCGCGCACAGATACGCAGTATTTT.

This clonotype was seen only a few times. This chain uses TRBV6-1 with TRBJ2-3; TRBD2 matches 11 bases. J was trimmed by 6 bases and V by 5 bases; bases with no gene match: 7. CDR1 is MNHNS, CDR2 SASEGT, per germline. The CDR3 covers 15 residues. In nucleotides, the CDR3 is TGTGCCAGCAGTCGTAGACTAGCGGGGCCGGATACGCAGTATTTT. This sequence encodes CASSRRLAGPDTQYF.

This clonotype was seen at least ten times. The V gene is TRBV4-2, the J gene TRBJ1-2; no reliable D call. The CDR3 has 14 residues. The V gene's germline CDR1 is LGHNA and CDR2 YNFKEQ. V was pared by 0 bases and J by 7 bases, with 12 bases between. The CDR3 bases are TGTGCCAGCAGCCAAGATCGGAGGGTCCCTGGCTACACCTTC. This encodes CASSQDRRVPGYTF.